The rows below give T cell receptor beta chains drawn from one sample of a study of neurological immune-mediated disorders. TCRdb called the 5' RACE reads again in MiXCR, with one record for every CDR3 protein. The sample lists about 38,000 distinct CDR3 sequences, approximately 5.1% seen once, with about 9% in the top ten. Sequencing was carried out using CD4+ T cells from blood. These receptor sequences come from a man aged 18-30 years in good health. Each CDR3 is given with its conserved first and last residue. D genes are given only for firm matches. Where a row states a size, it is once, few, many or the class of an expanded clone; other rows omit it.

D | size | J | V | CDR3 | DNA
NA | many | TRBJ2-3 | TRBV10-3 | CAISGRTVSTDTQYF | TGTGCCATCAGTGGCCGGACAGTTAGCACAGATACGCAGTATTTT
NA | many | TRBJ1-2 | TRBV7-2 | CASSFGMIYGYTF | TGTGCCAGCAGCTTTGGCATGATCTATGGCTACACCTTC
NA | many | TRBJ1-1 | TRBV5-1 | CASRGHEGSEAFF | TGCGCCAGCCGCGGACACGAAGGCTCTGAAGCTTTCTTT
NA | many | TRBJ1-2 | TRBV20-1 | CSVSARSYGYTF | TGCAGTGTTTCAGCTCGGAGTTATGGCTACACCTTC
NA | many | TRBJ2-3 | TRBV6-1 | CASSEDFRNTQYF | TGTGCCAGCAGTGAAGATTTTCGCAATACGCAGTATTTT
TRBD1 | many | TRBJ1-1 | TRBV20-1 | CSESTGMNTEAFF | TGCAGTGAGTCGACAGGGATGAACACTGAAGCTTTCTTT
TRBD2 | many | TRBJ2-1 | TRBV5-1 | CASSLRLAGDGEQFF | TGCGCCAGCAGCTTGCGACTAGCGGGGGACGGGGAGCAGTTCTTC
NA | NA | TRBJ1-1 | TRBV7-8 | CASSLRFREVSTEAFF | TGTGCCAGCAGCTTAAGGTTCCGGGAGGTTTCCACTGAAGCTTTCTTT
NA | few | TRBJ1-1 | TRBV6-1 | CASSASAMNTEAFF | TGTGCCAGCAGTGCCTCAGCGATGAACACTGAAGCTTTCTTT
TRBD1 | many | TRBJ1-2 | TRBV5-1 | CASSLDRGQYGYTF | TGCGCCAGCAGCCTCGACAGGGGGCAATATGGCTACACCTTC
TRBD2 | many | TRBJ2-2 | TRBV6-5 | CASSYERGDTGELFF | TGTGCCAGCAGTTACGAGCGGGGAGACACCGGGGAGCTGTTTTTT
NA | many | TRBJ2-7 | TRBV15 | CATSILQGYEQYF | TGTGCCACCAGCATCCTTCAGGGATACGAGCAGTACTTC
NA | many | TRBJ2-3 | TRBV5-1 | CASSTTPSEDTQYF | TGCGCCAGCAGCACCACACCGAGCGAGGATACGCAGTATTTT
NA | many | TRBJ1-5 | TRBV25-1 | CASSYGIGPQHF | TGTGCCAGCAGTTACGGGATAGGGCCCCAGCATTTT
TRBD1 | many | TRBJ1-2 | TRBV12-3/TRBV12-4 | CASSTSGQDHLYGYTF | TGTGCCAGCAGCACCTCAGGACAGGACCACCTCTATGGCTACACCTTC
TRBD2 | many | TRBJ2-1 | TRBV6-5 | CASSYVAGVGVNEQFF | TGTGCCAGCAGTTACGTCGCGGGGGTGGGGGTAAATGAGCAGTTCTTC
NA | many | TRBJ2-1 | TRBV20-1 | CSARDQGLSYNEQFF | TGCAGTGCTAGAGATCAGGGCCTATCCTACAATGAGCAGTTCTTC
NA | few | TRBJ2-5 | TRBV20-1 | CSARDLVRGKTQYF | TGCAGTGCTAGAGATCTGGTGAGGGGGAAGACCCAGTACTTC
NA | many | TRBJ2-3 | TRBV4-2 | CASSQVPGALTDTQYF | TGTGCCAGCAGCCAAGTTCCGGGGGCGCTCACAGATACGCAGTATTTT
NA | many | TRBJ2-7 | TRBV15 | CATRKSQGLPWEQYF | TGTGCCACCCGAAAATCCCAGGGGCTGCCTTGGGAGCAGTACTTC
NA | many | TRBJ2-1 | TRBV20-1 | CSAAPFNEQFF | TGCAGTGCTGCACCGTTCAATGAGCAGTTCTTC
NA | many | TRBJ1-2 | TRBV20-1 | CSARGESLNYGYTF | TGCAGTGCTAGAGGAGAAAGCCTTAACTATGGCTACACCTTC
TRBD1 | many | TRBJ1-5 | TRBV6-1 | CASSPRQGNQPQHF | TGTGCCAGCAGTCCCCGACAGGGAAATCAGCCCCAGCATTTT
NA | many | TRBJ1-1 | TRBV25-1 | CASSEYLAVEAGAFF | TGTGCCAGCAGTGAATATCTGGCGGTCGAAGCGGGAGCTTTCTTT
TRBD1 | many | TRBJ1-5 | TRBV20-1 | CSAGGTVNQPQHF | TGCAGTGCTGGCGGGACAGTAAATCAGCCCCAGCATTTT
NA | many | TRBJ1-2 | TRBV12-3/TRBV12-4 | CASRNSGADGYTF | TGTGCCAGCAGGAACTCCGGAGCGGATGGCTACACCTTC
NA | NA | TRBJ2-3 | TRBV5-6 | CASSFLASSADTQYF | TGTGCCAGCAGCTTTTTGGCTAGCTCCGCAGATACGCAGTATTTT
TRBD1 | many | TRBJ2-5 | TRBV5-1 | CASSSGQGAKETQYF | TGCGCCAGCAGCTCCGGACAGGGGGCGAAGGAGACCCAGTACTTC
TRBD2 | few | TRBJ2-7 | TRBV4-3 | CASGEGTGAYEQYF | TGCGCCTCCGGGGAGGGGACGGGAGCCTACGAGCAGTACTTC
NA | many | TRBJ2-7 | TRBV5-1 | CASSFGGREQYF | TGCGCCAGCAGCTTCGGGGGTCGGGAGCAGTACTTC
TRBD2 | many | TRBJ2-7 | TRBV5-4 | CASSLDPSGGLYEQYF | TGTGCCAGCAGCTTGGACCCCTCGGGGGGTCTGTACGAGCAGTACTTC
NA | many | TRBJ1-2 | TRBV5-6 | CASSFQEGLGYTF | TGTGCCAGCAGCTTCCAAGAGGGCCTCGGCTACACCTTC
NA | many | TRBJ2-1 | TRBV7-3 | CASSLGGGRSPYNEQFF | TGTGCCAGCAGCTTGGGGGGGGGCCGATCACCGTACAATGAGCAGTTCTTC
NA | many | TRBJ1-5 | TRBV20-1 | CSARESMGNQPQHF | TGCAGTGCTAGGGAATCAATGGGCAATCAGCCCCAGCATTTT
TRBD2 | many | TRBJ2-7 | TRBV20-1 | CSAKRAGTSLYEQYF | TGCAGTGCTAAGCGAGCCGGGACTAGCCTCTACGAGCAGTACTTC
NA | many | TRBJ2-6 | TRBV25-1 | CASSDDVAKGTSGANVLTF | TGTGCCAGCAGTGACGACGTGGCAAAAGGGACGTCTGGGGCCAACGTCCTGACTTTC
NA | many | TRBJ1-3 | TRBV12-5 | CASGLVLERSGNTIYF | TGTGCTAGTGGTTTGGTGTTGGAACGCTCTGGAAACACCATATATTTT
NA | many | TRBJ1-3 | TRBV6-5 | CASSYGGIPGNTIYF | TGTGCCAGCAGTTACGGGGGGATCCCTGGAAACACCATATATTTT
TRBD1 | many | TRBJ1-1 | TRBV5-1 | CASSLWGQVNTEAFF | TGCGCCAGCAGCTTGTGGGGACAGGTCAACACTGAAGCTTTCTTT
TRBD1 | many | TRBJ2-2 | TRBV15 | CATSSLQGVGTGELFF | TGTGCCACCAGCAGCCTACAGGGGGTGGGCACCGGGGAGCTGTTTTTT
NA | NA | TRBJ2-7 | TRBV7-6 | CASSLLMGETYEQYF | TGTGCCAGCAGCTTACTTATGGGCGAGACCTACGAGCAGTACTTC
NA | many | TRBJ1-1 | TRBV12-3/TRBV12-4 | CASSLKWDTEAFF | TGTGCCAGCAGTTTAAAGTGGGACACTGAAGCTTTCTTT
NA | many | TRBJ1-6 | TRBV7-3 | CASSLVGAGVNSPLHF | TGTGCCAGCAGCTTAGTAGGGGCCGGAGTAAATTCACCCCTCCACTTT
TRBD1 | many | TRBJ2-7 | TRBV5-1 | CASSRDRKGEQYF | TGCGCCAGCAGCAGGGACAGGAAGGGCGAGCAGTACTTC
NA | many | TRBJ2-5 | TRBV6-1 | CASRMGPAFRTQYF | TGTGCCAGCAGAATGGGACCCGCGTTCAGGACCCAGTACTTC
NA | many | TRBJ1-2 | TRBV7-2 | CASSLVAVLANYGYTF | TGTGCCAGCAGCTTAGTTGCGGTTCTAGCTAACTATGGCTACACCTTC
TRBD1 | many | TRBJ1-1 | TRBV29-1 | CSVGDRAEAFF | TGCAGCGTTGGAGACAGGGCTGAAGCTTTCTTT
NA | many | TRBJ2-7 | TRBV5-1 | CASSYNRDTYEQYF | TGCGCCAGCAGTTACAACAGGGATACCTACGAGCAGTACTTC
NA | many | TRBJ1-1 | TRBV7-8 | CASSLRGREVSTEAFF | TGTGCCAGCAGCTTAAGGGGCCGGGAGGTTTCCACTGAAGCTTTCTTT
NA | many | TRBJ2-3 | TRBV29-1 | CSVEDPLAGGTQYF | TGCAGCGTTGAAGATCCTCTGGCCGGCGGTACGCAGTATTTT
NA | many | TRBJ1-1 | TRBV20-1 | CSASRQDTEAFF | TGCAGTGCTAGTAGACAAGACACTGAAGCTTTCTTT
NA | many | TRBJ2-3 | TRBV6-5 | CASSSERKQGVSTDTQYF | TGTGCCAGCAGTTCCGAGCGTAAACAGGGAGTGAGCACAGATACGCAGTATTTT
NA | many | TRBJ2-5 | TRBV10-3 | CAISEEGETQYF | TGTGCCATCAGTGAGGAGGGGGAGACCCAGTACTTC
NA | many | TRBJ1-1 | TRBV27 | CASSLYARVDTEAFF | TGTGCCAGCAGTTTATACGCCAGGGTAGACACTGAAGCTTTCTTT
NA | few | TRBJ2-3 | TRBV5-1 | CASSWGLDTSASTDTQYF | TGCGCCAGCAGCTGGGGACTCGATACCTCAGCCAGCACAGATACGCAGTATTTT
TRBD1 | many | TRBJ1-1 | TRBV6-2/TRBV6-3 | CASTPSGGTEAFF | TGTGCCAGCACCCCGTCAGGGGGAACTGAAGCTTTCTTT
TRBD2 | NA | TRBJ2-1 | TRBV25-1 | CASRGGGALEQFF | TGTGCCAGCAGAGGCGGGGGGGCTCTTGAGCAGTTCTTC
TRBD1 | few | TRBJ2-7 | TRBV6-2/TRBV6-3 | CASSPGQGAGLNSYEQYF | TGTGCCAGCAGTCCGGGACAGGGAGCGGGGCTTAACTCCTACGAGCAGTACTTC
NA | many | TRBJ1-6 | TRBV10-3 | CATSLTGINSPLHF | TGTGCCACCTCCCTAACAGGGATCAATTCACCCCTCCACTTT
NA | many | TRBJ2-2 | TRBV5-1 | CASRPLTGELFF | TGCGCCAGCAGACCTCTCACCGGGGAGCTGTTTTTT